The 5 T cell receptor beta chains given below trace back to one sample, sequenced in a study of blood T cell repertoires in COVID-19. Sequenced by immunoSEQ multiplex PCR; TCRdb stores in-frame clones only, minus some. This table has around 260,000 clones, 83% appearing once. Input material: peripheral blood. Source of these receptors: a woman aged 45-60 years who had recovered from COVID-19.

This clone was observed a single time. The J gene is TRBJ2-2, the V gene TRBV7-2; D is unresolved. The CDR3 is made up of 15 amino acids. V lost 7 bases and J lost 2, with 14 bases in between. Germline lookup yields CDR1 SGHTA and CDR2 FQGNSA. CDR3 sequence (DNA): TGTGCCAGCAACCCAACACCCCTCAACACCGGGGAGCTGTTTTTT. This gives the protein CASNPTPLNTGELFF.

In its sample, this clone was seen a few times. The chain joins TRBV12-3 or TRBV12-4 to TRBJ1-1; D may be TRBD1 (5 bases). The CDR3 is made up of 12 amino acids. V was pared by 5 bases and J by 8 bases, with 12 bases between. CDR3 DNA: TGTGCCAGCAGTGGCGGAGGGGAGGAAGCTTTCTTT. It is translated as CASSGGGEEAFF.

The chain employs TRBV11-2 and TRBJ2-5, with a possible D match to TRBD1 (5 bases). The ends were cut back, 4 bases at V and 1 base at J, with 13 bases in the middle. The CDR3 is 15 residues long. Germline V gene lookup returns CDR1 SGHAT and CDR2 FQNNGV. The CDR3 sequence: CASSYIKGIQETQYF. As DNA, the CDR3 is TGTGCCAGCAGCTACATTAAGGGGATCCAAGAGACCCAGTACTTC. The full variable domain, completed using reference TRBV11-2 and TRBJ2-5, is EAGVAQSPRYKIIEKRQSVAFWCNPISGHATLYWYQQILGQGPKLLIQFQNNGVVDDSQLPKDRFSAERLKGVDSTLKIQPAKLEDSAVYLCASSYIKGIQETQYFGPGTRLLVL.

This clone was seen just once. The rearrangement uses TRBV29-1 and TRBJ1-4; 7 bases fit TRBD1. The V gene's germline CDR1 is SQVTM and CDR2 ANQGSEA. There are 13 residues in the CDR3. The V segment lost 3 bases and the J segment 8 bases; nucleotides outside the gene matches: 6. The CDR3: CSVERQGDEKLFF. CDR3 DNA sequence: TGCAGCGTTGAGAGACAGGGAGACGAAAAACTGTTTTTT.

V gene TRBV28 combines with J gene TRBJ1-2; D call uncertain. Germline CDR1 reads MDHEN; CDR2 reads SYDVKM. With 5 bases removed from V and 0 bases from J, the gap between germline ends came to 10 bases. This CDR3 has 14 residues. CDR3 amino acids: CASSPGSPNYGYTF. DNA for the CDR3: TGTGCCAGCAGTCCCGGGAGCCCTAACTATGGCTACACCTTC.